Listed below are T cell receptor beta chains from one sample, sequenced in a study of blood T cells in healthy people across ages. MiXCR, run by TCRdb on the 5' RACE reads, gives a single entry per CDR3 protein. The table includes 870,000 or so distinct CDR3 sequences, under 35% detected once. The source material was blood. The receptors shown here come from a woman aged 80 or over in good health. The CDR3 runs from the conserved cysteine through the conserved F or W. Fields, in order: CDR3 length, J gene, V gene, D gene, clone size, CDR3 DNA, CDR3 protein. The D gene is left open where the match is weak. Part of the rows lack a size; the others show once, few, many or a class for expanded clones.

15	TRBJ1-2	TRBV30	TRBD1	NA	TGTGCCTGGGGCCCGGGACAGGGATATAACTATGGCTACACCTTC	CAWGPGQGYNYGYTF
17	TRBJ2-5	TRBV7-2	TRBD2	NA	TGTGCCAGCAGCTTGGGGCAGGCCCTAGCGGGCACAGAGACCCAGTACTTC	CASSLGQALAGTETQYF
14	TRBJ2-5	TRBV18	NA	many	TGTGCCAGCTCACGCGTCTCAGGGCAAGAGACCCAGTACTTC	CASSRVSGQETQYF
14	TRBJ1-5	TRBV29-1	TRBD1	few	TGCAGCGTTGCCCAGGGGGCAAGCGATCAGCCCCAGCATTTT	CSVAQGASDQPQHF
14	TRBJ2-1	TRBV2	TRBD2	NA	TGTGCCAGCACCGGCCGGGGGGGCACCAATGAGCAGTTCTTC	CASTGRGGTNEQFF
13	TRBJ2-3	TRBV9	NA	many	TGTGCCAGCAGCGCCCTACAAACAGATACGCAGTATTTT	CASSALQTDTQYF
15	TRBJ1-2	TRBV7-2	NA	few	TGTGCCAGCAGCTTAGTCCAGGCCGGCAACTCTGGCTACACCTTC	CASSLVQAGNSGYTF
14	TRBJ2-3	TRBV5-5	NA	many	TGTGCCAGCAGCTTGGACCACAGCACAGATACGCAGTATTTT	CASSLDHSTDTQYF
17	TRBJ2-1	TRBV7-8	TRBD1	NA	TGTGCCAGCAGCTCCCTCACAGGGGCCAGCTCCTACAATGAGCAGTTCTTC	CASSSLTGASSYNEQFF
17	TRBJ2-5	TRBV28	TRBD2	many	TGTGCCAGCAAAAAACTGGGGGAGGGCTGGAGTTCGGAGACCCAGTACTTC	CASKKLGEGWSSETQYF
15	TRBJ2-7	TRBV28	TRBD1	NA	TGTGCCAGCAGTCTACTAGGGACAGGGGGCTGCGAGCAGTACTTC	CASSLLGTGGCEQYF
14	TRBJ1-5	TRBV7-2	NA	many	TGTGCCAGCAGCCAACGGGCAGGGGATCAGCCCCAGCATTTT	CASSQRAGDQPQHF
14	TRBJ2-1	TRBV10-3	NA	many	TGTGCCATCAGCGCGGACAGTTCCTACAATGAGCAGTTCTTC	CAISADSSYNEQFF
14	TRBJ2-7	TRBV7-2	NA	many	TGTGCCAGCAGCCCCGGGTCGGTTATTCACGAGCAGTACTTC	CASSPGSVIHEQYF
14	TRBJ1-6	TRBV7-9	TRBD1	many	TGTGCCAGCAGCTTAGGGGACAGGGATTCACCCCTCCACTTT	CASSLGDRDSPLHF
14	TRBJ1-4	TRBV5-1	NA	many	TGCGCCAGCACACCCACGGGACCTAATGAAAAACTGTTTTTT	CASTPTGPNEKLFF
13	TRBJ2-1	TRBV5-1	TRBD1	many	TGCGCCAGCAGCCCACGGACAGGGTTTGGGCAGTTCTTC	CASSPRTGFGQFF
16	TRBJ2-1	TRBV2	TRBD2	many	TGTGCCAGCAGTCGCCGACTAGCGGGGGGTTTCAATGAGCAGTTCTTC	CASSRRLAGGFNEQFF
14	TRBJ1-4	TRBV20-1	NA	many	TGCAGTGCTATCAGGGGAACGGGGAATGAAAAACTGTTTTTT	CSAIRGTGNEKLFF
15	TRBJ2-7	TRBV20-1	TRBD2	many	TGCAGTGCGCCGATGACTAGCGGGGGGCTGGGGGAGCAGTACTTC	CSAPMTSGGLGEQYF
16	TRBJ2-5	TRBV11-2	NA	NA	TGTGCCAGCAGCTTAGGCACGGGGGTCCGCCAAGAGACCCAGTACTTC	CASSLGTGVRQETQYF
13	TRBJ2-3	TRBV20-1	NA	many	TGCAGTGCTAGTGGGGGCACCACAGATACGCAGTATTTT	CSASGGTTDTQYF
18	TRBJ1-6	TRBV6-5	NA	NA	TGTGCCAGCAGCTACGGCGTTCCTTCCGGGAGCCGACGGTCACCCCTCCACTTT	CASSYGVPSGSRRSPLHF
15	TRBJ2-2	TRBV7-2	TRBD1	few	TGTGCCAGCAGCGGCCGGGACAGGGTCACCGGGGAGCTGTTTTTT	CASSGRDRVTGELFF
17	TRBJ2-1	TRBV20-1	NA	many	TGCAGTGCTAGAGATCTAGGTAGGGGGGGGTCCTACAATGAGCAGTTCTTC	CSARDLGRGGSYNEQFF
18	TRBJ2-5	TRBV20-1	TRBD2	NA	TGCAGTGCCCCCCCCCCCCAGCGGGGCACACTTATACAAGAGACCCAGTACTTC	CSAPPPQRGTLIQETQYF
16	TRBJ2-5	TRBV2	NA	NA	TGTGCCAGCAGTGAAGCGCTTCGAGGGGTCTGGGAGACCCAGTACTTC	CASSEALRGVWETQYF
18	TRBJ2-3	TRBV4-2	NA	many	TGTGCCAGCAGCCAAGAGGTTGGGTCTCCGACAACCACAGATACGCAGTATTTT	CASSQEVGSPTTTDTQYF
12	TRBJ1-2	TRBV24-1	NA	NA	TGTGCCACCAGTGGGGGAAACTATGGCAACACCTTC	CATSGGNYGNTF
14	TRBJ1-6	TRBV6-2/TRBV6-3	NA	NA	TGTGCCAGCAGTTCGTGGACCCAAACCCCACCCCTCCACTTT	CASSSWTQTPPLHF
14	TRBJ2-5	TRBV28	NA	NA	TGTGCCAGCAGGGGTCTGACCACTAACAATGAGCAGTACTTC	CASRGLTTNNEQYF
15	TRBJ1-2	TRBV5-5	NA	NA	TGTGCCAGCAGCCCTACCGGGGCCCTCAACTATGGCTACACCTTC	CASSPTGALNYGYTF
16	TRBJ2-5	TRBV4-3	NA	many	TGCGCCAGCAGCCCCCACCGTTTGGGGCGCGGGGAGACCCAGTACTTC	CASSPHRLGRGETQYF
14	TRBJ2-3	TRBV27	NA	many	TGTGCCAGCAGACTAGACTTTAGCACAGATACGCAGTATTTT	CASRLDFSTDTQYF
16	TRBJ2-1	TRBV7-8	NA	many	TGTGCCAGCAGCTTAGCACCGTCCTACTCCTACAATGAGCAGTTCTTC	CASSLAPSYSYNEQFF
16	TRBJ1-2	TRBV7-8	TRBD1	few	TGTGCCAGCACCCTAGGGGGACAGGGCCTACTCTATGGCTACACCTTC	CASTLGGQGLLYGYTF
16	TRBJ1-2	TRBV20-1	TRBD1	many	TGCAGTGCTAGAGTAAGGCCCACAGGGGAGGACTATGGCTACACCTTC	CSARVRPTGEDYGYTF
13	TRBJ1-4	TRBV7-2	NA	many	TGTGCCAGCAGCCCACCCTACAATGAAAAACTGTTTTTT	CASSPPYNEKLFF
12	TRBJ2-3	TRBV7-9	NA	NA	TGTGCCGGCAGCTTGAACACAGATACGCGGTATTTT	CAGSLNTDTRYF
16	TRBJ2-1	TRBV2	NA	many	TGTGCCAGCAGTGAAGCGCGTGTTCCAGGTGGCGGTGAGCAGTTCTTC	CASSEARVPGGGEQFF
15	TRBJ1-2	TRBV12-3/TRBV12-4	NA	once	TGTGCCAGCAGTCCCTCACCAACTACTTCCCATGGCTACACCTTC	CASSPSPTTSHGYTF
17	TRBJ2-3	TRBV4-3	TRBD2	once	TGCGCCAGCAGCCGTGGCGGGGGGTACTTGGGGACAGATACGCAGTATTTT	CASSRGGGYLGTDTQYF
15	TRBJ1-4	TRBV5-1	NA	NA	TGCGCCAGCAGCTTCCTACCGGGGTTAAATGAAAAACTGTTTTTT	CASSFLPGLNEKLFF
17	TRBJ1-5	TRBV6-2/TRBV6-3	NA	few	TGTGCCAGCAGTCCCCTAAAGGCGGACAGCAGCAATCAGCCCCAGCATTTT	CASSPLKADSSNQPQHF
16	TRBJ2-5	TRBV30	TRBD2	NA	TGTGCCTGGAGTGTATCATGGCTAGCGGGGCTAGAGACCCAGTACTTC	CAWSVSWLAGLETQYF
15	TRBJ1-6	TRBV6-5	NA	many	TGTGCCAGCAGTTACGGGGGGGCAGCGAATTCACCCCTCCACTTT	CASSYGGAANSPLHF
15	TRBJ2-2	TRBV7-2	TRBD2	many	TGTGCCAGCAGCTTCGCAGCGGGGGGCACCGGGGAGCTGTTTTTT	CASSFAAGGTGELFF
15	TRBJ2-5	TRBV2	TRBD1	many	TGTGCCAGCAGTGATAACCAGGGGGCTAGGGAGACCCAGTACTTC	CASSDNQGARETQYF
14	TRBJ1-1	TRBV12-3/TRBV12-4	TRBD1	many	TGTGCCAGCAGTTCGGACAGGGGGGACACTGAAGCTTTCTTT	CASSSDRGDTEAFF
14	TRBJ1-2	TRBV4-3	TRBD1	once	TGCGCCGGCAGCGGACGTACAGGGGACTATGGCTACACCTTC	CAGSGRTGDYGYTF
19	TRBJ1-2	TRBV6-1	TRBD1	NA	TGTGCCAGCAGTCCCTACGGGACAGCCGGAGGACCGGAGAGCTATGGCTACACCTTC	CASSPYGTAGGPESYGYTF
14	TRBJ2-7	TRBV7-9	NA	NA	TGCGCCAGCAGCGTGGATAGGGGATACCACGAGCAGTACTTC	CASSVDRGYHEQYF